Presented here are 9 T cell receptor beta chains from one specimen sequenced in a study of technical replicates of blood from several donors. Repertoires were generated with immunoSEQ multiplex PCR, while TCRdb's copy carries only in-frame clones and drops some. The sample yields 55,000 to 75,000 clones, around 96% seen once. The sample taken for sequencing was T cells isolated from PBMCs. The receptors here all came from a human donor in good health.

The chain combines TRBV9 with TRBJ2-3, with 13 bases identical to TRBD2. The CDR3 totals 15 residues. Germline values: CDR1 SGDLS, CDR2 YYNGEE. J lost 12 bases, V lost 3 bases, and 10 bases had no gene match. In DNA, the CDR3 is TGTGCCAGCAGCGATCTAGGACTAGCGGGAGCTGTTCAGTATTTT. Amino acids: CASSDLGLAGAVQYF.

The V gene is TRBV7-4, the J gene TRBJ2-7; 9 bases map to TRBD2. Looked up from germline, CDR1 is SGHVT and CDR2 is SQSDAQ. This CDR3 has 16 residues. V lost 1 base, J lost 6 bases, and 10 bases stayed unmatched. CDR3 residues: CASSLDSGRNKGEQYF. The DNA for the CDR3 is TGTGCCAGCAGCTTAGATAGCGGGAGAAATAAAGGCGAGCAGTACTTC.

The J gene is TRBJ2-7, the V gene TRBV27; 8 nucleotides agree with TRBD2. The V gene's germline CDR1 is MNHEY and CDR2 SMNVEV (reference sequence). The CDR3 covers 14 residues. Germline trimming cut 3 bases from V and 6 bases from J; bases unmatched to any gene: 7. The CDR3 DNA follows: TGTGCCAGCAGTTTGCGGGGGGCTAGAAGCGAGCAGTACTTC. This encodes CASSLRGARSEQYF.

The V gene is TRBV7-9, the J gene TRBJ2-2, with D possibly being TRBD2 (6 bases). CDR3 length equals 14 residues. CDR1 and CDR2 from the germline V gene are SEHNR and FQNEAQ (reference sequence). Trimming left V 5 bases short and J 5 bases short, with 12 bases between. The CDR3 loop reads CASSLTSSTGELFF. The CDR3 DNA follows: TGTGCCAGCAGCCTCACTAGCAGTACCGGGGAGCTGTTTTTT.

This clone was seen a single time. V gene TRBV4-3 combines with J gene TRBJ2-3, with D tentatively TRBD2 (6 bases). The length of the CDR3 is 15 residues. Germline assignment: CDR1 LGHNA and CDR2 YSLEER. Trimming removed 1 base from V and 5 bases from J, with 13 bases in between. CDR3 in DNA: TGCGCCAGCAGCCAAGTGGTCGGGGGAAGAGATACGCAGTATTTT. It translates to CASSQVVGGRDTQYF.

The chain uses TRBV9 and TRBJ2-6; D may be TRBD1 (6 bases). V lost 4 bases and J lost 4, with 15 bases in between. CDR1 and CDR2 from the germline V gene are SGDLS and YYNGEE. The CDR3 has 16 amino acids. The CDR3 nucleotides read TGTGCCAGCAGCTTCCTCAGGGGATCCGGGGCCAACGTCCTGACTTTC. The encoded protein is CASSFLRGSGANVLTF.

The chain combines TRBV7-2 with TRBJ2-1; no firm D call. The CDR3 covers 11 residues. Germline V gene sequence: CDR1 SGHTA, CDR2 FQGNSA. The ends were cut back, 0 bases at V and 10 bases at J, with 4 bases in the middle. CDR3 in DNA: TGTGCCAGCAGCTTAGCCCAAGAGCAGTTCTTC. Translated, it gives CASSLAQEQFF. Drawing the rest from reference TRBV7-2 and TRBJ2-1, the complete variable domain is GAGVSQSPSNKVTEKGKDVELRCDPISGHTALYWYRQSLGQGLEFLIYFQGNSAPDKSGLPSDRFSAERTGGSVSTLTIQRTQQEDSAVYLCASSLAQEQFFGPGTRLTVL.

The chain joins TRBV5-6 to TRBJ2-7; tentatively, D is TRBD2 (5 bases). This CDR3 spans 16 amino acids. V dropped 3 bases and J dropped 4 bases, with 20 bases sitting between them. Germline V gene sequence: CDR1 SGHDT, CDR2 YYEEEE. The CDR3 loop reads CASSWTSAGPGYEQYF. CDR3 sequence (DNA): TGTGCCAGCAGCTGGACCTCCGCGGGTCCTGGGTACGAGCAGTACTTC.

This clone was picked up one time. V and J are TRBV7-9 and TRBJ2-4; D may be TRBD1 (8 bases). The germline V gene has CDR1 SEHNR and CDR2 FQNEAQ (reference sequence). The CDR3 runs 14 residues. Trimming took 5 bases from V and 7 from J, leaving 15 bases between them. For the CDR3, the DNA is TGTGCCAGCAGCCAAACAGGGGGAGGGAACATTCAGTACTTC. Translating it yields CASSQTGGGNIQYF. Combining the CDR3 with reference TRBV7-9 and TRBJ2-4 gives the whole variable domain DTGVSQNPRHKITKRGQNVTFRCDPISEHNRLYWYRQTLGQGPEFLTYFQNEAQLEKSRLLSDRFSAERPKGSFSTLEIQRTEQGDSAMYLCASSQTGGGNIQYFGAGTRLSVL.